This passage covers 17 T cell receptor beta chains from one sample sequenced in a study of human CD8 memory T cell subsets. Generation of TCR beta libraries used UMI-labeled 5' RACE. TCRdb reanalyzed the 5' RACE reads and collapses them to one entry per CDR3 protein, without DNA. In total, the table holds roughly 18,000 distinct CDR3 sequences. The material sequenced was CD8+ T cells from PBMCs. Every receptor here comes from a human donor in good health.

This clonotype is called medium-sized based on its frequency. V gene TRBV28 combines with J gene TRBJ1-4; the D call from TCRdb, TRBD1, cannot be confirmed without DNA. Germline V gives CDR1 MDHEN, CDR2 SYDVKM. The CDR3 has 19 amino acids. The CDR3 region is CASSSPFRTDTPADEKLFF.

CDR3 sequence: CASSQVSRGTEGNEQFF. The chain couples TRBV4-3 to TRBJ2-1; the TCRdb call, TRBD2, lacks DNA for checking. Looked up from germline, CDR1 is LGHNA and CDR2 is YSLEER. The CDR3 spans 17 residues.

V gene TRBV19 combines with J gene TRBJ2-1; TCRdb proposes TRBD2, but this gene call is untestable without DNA. This CDR3 contains 13 residues. Germline V lookup: CDR1 LNHDA, CDR2 SQIVND (reference sequence). The CDR3 loop is CASSIGGVTEQFF.

J is TRBJ1-2 and V is TRBV28; TCRdb picks TRBD1, but there is no DNA to check that call. This CDR3 comprises 14 residues. Germline V gene sequence: CDR1 MDHEN, CDR2 SYDVKM. The CDR3 loop reads CASNLIQGGYGYTF.

In terms of frequency, this clonotype is medium-sized. V gene TRBV29-1 combines with J gene TRBJ1-1. CDR3 length equals 13 residues. Per germline, CDR1 SQVTM and CDR2 ANQGSEA. The CDR3 protein is CSALTSEETEAFF. The variable domain in full, completed from reference TRBV29-1 and TRBJ1-1, reads SAVISQKPSRDICQRGTSLTIQCQVDSQVTMMFWYRQQPGQSLTLIATANQGSEATYESGFVIDKFPISRPNLTFSTLTVSNMSPEDSSIYLCSALTSEETEAFFGQGTRLTVV.

The gene calls are TRBV5-1 and TRBJ1-6. The germline CDR1 and CDR2 sequences are SGHRS and YFSETQ. The CDR3 runs 16 residues. CDR3 region: CASSWGGRERNSPLHF. Variable domain in full (rest from reference TRBV5-1 and TRBJ1-6): KAGVTQTPRYLIKTRGQQVTLSCSPISGHRSVSWYQQTPGQGLQFLFEYFSETQRNKGNFPGRFSGRQFSNSRSEMNVSTLELGDSALYLCASSWGGRERNSPLHFGNGTRLTVT.

The chain joins TRBV9 to TRBJ2-7; the D call from TCRdb, TRBD1, cannot be confirmed without DNA. The germline V gene encodes CDR1 SGDLS and CDR2 YYNGEE. The CDR3 sequence is 15 residues long. The CDR3 loop reads CASSAGTLRSYEQYF.

V usage is TRBV9 and J usage is TRBJ2-5; TCRdb picks TRBD1, but there is no DNA to check that call. Germline assignment: CDR1 SGDLS and CDR2 YYNGEE. The CDR3 has 14 residues. CDR3 in amino acids: CASSVGDRQETQYF.

The V call is TRBV11-2, the J call TRBJ2-1; there is no DNA to check the TCRdb D call of TRBD1. Germline CDR1 is SGHAT and CDR2 is FQNNGV. The CDR3 consists of 19 residues. The CDR3 sequence is CASTPGQGLAVLGGNEQFF.

The chain combines TRBV19 with TRBJ2-3; lacking DNA, the TRBD2 call made by TCRdb goes unchecked. The CDR3 is 12 residues long. Germline V gene data show CDR1 as LNHDA and CDR2 as SQIVND (reference sequence). The CDR3 region is CASSPGLDTQYF.

V is TRBV2 and J is TRBJ2-1; the D gene TCRdb calls, TRBD2, cannot be checked with no DNA. CDR3 size: 19 residues. CDR1 SNHLY and CDR2 FYNNEI come from the germline V gene. CDR3 residues: CASRVWASGRDPDDNEQFF.

This rearrangement joins TRBV7-8 to TRBJ2-1; the D call of TRBD1 rests on TCRdb alone, since no DNA is present to check it. CDR3 size: 15 residues. Germline-derived CDR1 and CDR2 are SGHVS and FQNEAQ. The CDR3 reads CASSLGPGAQPFLFF.

This chain's CDR3 is CASSLDNSPLHF. This chain connects TRBV7-9 to TRBJ1-6. The CDR3 is 12 amino acids. CDR1 is SEHNR and CDR2 is FQNEAQ in the germline V gene (reference sequence). The whole variable domain, filled in from reference TRBV7-9 and TRBJ1-6, reads DTGVSQNPRHKITKRGQNVTFRCDPISEHNRLYWYRQTLGQGPEFLTYFQNEAQLEKSRLLSDRFSAERPKGSFSTLEIQRTEQGDSAMYLCASSLDNSPLHFGNGTRLTVT.

The rearrangement joins TRBV6-2 or TRBV6-3 to TRBJ2-7; TCRdb reports TRBD1, a call that lacks DNA to check it against. From germline, CDR1 is MNHEY and CDR2 SVGEGT. The CDR3 is 14 residues long. The CDR3: CASSYSGRQGEQYF.

The CDR3 spells CASGETGFTEAFF. The V call is TRBV6-2 or TRBV6-3, the J call TRBJ1-1; TCRdb indicates TRBD1, and absent DNA this call remains unverified. The CDR3 contains 13 residues. Germline V gives CDR1 MNHEY, CDR2 SVGEGT.

The J gene is TRBJ2-1, the V gene TRBV4-1; no DNA is available, so the TRBD1 call from TCRdb remains unchecked. This CDR3 region has 17 residues. Germline V CDR1 and CDR2: MGHRA, YSYEKL. The CDR3 loop reads CASSQAPPESAYNEQFF.

The chain has TRBV28 and TRBJ2-5; checking the TCRdb D call of TRBD1 is not possible without DNA. The germline CDR1 and CDR2 sequences are MDHEN and SYDVKM. This CDR3 is 16 amino acids long. CDR3 sequence reads: CASSLRGMRSVIIQYF.